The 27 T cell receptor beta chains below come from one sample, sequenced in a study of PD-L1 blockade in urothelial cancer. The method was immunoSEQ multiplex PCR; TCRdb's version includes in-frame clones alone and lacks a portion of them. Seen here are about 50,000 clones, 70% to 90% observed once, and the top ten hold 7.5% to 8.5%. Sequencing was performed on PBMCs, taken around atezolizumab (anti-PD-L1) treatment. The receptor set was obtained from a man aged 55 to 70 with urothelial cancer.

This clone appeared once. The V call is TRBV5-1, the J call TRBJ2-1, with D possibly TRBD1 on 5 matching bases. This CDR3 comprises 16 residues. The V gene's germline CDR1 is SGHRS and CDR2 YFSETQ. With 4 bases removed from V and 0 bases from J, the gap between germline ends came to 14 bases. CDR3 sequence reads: CASSTGHLSSYNEQFF. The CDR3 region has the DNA TGCGCCAGCAGCACCGGACACTTGAGCTCCTACAATGAGCAGTTCTTC.

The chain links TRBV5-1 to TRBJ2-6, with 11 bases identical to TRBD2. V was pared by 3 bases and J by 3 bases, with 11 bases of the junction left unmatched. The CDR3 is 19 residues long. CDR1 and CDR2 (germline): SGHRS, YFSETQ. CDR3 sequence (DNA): TGCGCCAGCAGCTCTGAAGTTAGCGGGGGGGCCCTTGGGGCCAACGTCCTGACTTTC. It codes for CASSSEVSGGALGANVLTF.

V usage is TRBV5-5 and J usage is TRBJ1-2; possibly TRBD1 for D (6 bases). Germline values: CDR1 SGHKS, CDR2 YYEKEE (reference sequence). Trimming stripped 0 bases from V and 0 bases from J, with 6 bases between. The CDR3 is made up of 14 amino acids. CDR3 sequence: CASSLGTANYGYTF. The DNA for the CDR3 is TGTGCCAGCAGCTTGGGGACAGCTAACTATGGCTACACCTTC.

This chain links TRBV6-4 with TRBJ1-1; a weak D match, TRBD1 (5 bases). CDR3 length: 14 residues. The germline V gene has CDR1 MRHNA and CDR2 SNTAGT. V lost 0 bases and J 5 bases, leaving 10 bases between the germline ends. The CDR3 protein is CASSDSGGGTEAFF. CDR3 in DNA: TGTGCCAGCAGTGACTCTGGTGGGGGGACTGAAGCTTTCTTT.

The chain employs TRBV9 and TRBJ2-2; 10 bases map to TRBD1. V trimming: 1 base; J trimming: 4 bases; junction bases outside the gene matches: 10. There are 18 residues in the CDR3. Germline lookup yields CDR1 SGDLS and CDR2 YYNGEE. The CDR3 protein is CASSVSVVRQGATGELFF. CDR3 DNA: TGTGCCAGCAGCGTATCGGTCGTGAGACAGGGGGCCACCGGGGAGCTGTTTTTT.

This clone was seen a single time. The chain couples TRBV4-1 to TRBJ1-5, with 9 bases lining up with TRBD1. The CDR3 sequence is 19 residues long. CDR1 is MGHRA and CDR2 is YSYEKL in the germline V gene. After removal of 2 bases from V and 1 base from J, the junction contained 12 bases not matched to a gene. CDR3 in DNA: TGCGCCAGCAGCCAACAGATAACAGGGGGCGGAGGAAGCAATCAGCCCCAGCATTTT. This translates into CASSQQITGGGGSNQPQHF.

CDR3 sequence reads: CASSKASGVVETQYF. In DNA, the CDR3 is TGTGCCAGTAGTAAGGCTAGCGGGGTGGTAGAGACCCAGTACTTC. The chain links TRBV19 to TRBJ2-5, with 9 bases matching TRBD2. CDR3 size: 15 residues. Trimming removed 4 bases from V and 4 bases from J; junction bases left unmatched: 7. CDR1 is LNHDA and CDR2 is SQIVND in the germline V gene (reference sequence).

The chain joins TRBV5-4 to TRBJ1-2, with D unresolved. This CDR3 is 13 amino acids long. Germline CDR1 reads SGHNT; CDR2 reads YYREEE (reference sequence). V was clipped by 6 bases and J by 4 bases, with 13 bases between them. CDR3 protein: CASTPGPTYGYTF. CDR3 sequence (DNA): TGTGCCAGCACCCCTGGCCCCACCTATGGCTACACCTTC.

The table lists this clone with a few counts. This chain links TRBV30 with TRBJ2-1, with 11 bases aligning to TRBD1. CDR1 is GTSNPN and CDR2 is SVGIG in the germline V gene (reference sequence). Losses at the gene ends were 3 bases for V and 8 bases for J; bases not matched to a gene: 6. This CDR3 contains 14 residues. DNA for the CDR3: TGTGCCTGGAGCGCCGGGACAGGGGGTTATGAGCAGTTCTTC. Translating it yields CAWSAGTGGYEQFF.

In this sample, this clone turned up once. The DNA of the CDR3 is TGTGCCAGCTCACCAGCCAGGGGGCGTAAGCAGTATTTT. It specifies CASSPARGRKQYF. J is TRBJ2-3 and V is TRBV18; 8 nucleotides align to TRBD1. The ends lost 2 bases at V and 11 bases at J; junction bases unmatched: 6. Germline V gives CDR1 KGHSH, CDR2 LQKENI. This CDR3 has 13 residues.

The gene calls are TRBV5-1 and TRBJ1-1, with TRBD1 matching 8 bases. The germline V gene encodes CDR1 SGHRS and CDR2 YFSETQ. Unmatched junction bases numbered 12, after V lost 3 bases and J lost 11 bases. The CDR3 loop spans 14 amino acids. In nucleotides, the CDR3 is TGCGCCAGCAGCTATCCCGCAGGGGGCGCGACTGCTTTCTTT. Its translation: CASSYPAGGATAFF.

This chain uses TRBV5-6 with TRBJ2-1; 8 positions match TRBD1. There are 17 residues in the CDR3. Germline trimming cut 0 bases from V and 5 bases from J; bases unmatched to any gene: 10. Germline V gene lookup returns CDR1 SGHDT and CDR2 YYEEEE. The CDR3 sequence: CASSLVASGQENNEQFF. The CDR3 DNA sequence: TGTGCCAGCAGCTTGGTCGCCTCGGGACAGGAAAACAATGAGCAGTTCTTC.

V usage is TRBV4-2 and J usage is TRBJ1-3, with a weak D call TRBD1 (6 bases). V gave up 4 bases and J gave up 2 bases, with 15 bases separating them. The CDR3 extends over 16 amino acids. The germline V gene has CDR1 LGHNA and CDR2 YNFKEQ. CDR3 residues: CASSLNRELTGNTIYF. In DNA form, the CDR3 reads TGTGCCAGCAGCCTTAACAGGGAACTGACTGGAAACACCATATATTTT.

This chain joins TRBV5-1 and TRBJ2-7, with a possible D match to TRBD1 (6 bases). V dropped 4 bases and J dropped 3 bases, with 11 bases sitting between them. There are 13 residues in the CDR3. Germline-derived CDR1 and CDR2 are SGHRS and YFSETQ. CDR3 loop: CASSSDRSYEQYF. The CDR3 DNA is TGCGCCAGCAGCAGCGACAGGAGCTACGAGCAGTACTTC. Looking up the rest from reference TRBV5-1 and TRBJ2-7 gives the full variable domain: KAGVTQTPRYLIKTRGQQVTLSCSPISGHRSVSWYQQTPGQGLQFLFEYFSETQRNKGNFPGRFSGRQFSNSRSEMNVSTLELGDSALYLCASSSDRSYEQYFGPGTRLTVT.

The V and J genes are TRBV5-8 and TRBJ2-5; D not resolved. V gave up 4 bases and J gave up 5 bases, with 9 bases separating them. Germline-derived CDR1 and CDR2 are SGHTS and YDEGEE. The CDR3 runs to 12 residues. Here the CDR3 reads CASSPQIETQYF. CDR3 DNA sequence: TGTGCCAGCAGCCCTCAGATCGAGACCCAGTACTTC.

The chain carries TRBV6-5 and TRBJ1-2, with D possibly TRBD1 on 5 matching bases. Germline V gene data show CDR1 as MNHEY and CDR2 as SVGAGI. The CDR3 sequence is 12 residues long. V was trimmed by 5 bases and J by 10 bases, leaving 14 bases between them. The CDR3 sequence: CASSTPTGVYTF. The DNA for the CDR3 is TGTGCCAGCAGTACCCCAACGGGGGTCTACACCTTC.

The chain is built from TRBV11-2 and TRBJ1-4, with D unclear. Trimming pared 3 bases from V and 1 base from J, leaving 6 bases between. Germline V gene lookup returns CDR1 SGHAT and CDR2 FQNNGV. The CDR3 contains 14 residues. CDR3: CASSFSGTNEKLFF. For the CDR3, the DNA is TGTGCCAGCAGCTTTTCAGGAACTAATGAAAAACTGTTTTTT.

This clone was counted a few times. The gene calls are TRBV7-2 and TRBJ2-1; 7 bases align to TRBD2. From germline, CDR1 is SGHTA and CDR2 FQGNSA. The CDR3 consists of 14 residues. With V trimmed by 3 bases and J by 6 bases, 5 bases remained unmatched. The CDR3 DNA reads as TGTGCCAGCAGCTTCGGCGGGGGTGGCAATGAGCAGTTCTTC. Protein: CASSFGGGGNEQFF.

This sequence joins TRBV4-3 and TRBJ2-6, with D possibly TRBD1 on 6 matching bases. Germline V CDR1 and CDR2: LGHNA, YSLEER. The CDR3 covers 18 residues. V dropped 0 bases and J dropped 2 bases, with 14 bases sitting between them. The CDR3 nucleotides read TGCGCCAGCAGCCAAGAGATACAGGGAAGTGCTGGGGCCAACGTCCTGACTTTC. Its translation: CASSQEIQGSAGANVLTF.

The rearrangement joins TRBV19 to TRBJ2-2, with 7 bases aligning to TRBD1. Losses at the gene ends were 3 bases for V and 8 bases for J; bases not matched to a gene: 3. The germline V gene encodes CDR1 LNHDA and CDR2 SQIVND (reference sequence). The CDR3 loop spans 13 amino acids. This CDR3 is CASSIGTVGELFF. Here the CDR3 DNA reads TGTGCCAGTAGTATCGGGACAGTAGGGGAGCTGTTTTTT.

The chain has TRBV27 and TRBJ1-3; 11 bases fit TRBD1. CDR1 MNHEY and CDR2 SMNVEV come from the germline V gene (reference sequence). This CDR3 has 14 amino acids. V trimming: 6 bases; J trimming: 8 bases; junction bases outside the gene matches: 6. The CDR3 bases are TGTGCCAGCAGCCCGGGACAGGGGGTACACACCATATATTTT. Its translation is CASSPGQGVHTIYF.

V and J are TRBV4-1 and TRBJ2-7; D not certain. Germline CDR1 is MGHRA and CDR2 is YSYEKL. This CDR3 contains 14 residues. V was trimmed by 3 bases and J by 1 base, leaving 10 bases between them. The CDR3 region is CASSQNPVSYEQYF. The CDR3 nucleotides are TGCGCCAGCAGCCAGAACCCGGTGTCCTACGAGCAGTACTTC.

DNA for the CDR3: TGTGCCAGCAATGGACTGGGAGCTAACTATGGCTACACCTTC. Translating it yields CASNGLGANYGYTF. J is TRBJ1-2 and V is TRBV2, with unresolved D. Between the trimmed V and J ends, which lost 7 bases and 0 bases, there was a span of 12 bases. Germline CDR1 and CDR2: SNHLY and FYNNEI. The CDR3 runs to 14 residues.

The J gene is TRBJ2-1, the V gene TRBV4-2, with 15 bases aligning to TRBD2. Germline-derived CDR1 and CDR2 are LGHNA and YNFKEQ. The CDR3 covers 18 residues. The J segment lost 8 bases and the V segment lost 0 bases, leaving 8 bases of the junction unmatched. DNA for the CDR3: TGTGCCAGCAGCCAAGAGCTTAGGACTAGCGGGGGGGTCTATGAGCAGTTCTTC. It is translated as CASSQELRTSGGVYEQFF.

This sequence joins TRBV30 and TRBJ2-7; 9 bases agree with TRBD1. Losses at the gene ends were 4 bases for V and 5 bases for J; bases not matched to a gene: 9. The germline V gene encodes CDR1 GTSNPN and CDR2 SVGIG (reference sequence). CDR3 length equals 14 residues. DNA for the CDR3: TGTGCCTGGAACCCGGACAGGGGAATCCACGAGCAGTACTTC. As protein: CAWNPDRGIHEQYF.

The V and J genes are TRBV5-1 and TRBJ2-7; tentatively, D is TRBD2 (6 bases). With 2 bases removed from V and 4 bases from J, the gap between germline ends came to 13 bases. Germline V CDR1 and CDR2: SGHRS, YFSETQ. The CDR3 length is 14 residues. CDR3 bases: TGCGCCAGCAGCTTCGGGACTGCCTATTACGAGCAGTACTTC. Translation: CASSFGTAYYEQYF.

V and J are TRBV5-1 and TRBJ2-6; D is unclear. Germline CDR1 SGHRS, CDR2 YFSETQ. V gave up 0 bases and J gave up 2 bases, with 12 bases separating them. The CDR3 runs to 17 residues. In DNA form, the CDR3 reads TGCGCCAGCAGCTTGGGACAATCCAGGACTGGGGCCAACGTCCTGACTTTC. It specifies CASSLGQSRTGANVLTF.